The 22 T cell receptor beta chains below all came from one sample that was sequenced in a study of T cell responses to AZD1222 COVID-19 vaccine. Only in-frame clones appear in the TCRdb table, and some are missing; sequencing was by immunoSEQ multiplex PCR. The sample consists of 150,000 to 200,000 clones, about nine tenths of them appearing once. Specimen: peripheral blood, collected 28 days after the second AZD1222 dose. The receptor source for this set is an adult who received the AZD1222 COVID-19 vaccine.

V gene TRBV15 combines with J gene TRBJ1-1, with 8 positions matching TRBD1. CDR1 LNHNV and CDR2 YYDKDF come from the germline V gene (reference sequence). This CDR3 contains 13 residues. V lost 5 bases and J lost 3; bases outside the gene matches: 2. The CDR3 DNA reads as TGTGCCACCAGCCTGGGACAGGACACTGAAGCTTTCTTT. It encodes CATSLGQDTEAFF. The whole variable domain, remainder taken from reference TRBV15 and TRBJ1-1, is DAMVIQNPRYQVTQFGKPVTLSCSQTLNHNVMYWYQQKSSQAPKLLFHYYDKDFNNEADTPDNFQSRRPNTSFCFLDIRSPGLGDTAMYLCATSLGQDTEAFFGQGTRLTVV.

This clone appeared a few times. The chain joins TRBV6-2 or TRBV6-3 to TRBJ2-3; D is undetermined. Germline loops: CDR1 MNHEY, CDR2 SVGEGT. The CDR3 sequence is 14 residues long. V dropped 2 bases and J dropped 0 bases, with 6 bases sitting between them. The CDR3 loop reads CASSYVSSTDTQYF. The CDR3 DNA sequence: TGTGCCAGCAGTTACGTCAGTAGCACAGATACGCAGTATTTT.

This clone came up once. The chain uses TRBV6-5 and TRBJ1-2; the match to TRBD1 covers 10 bases. V gave up 5 bases and J gave up 4 bases; unmatched junction bases: 7. The CDR3 runs to 15 residues. Germline V gene sequence: CDR1 MNHEY, CDR2 SVGAGI. CDR3 amino acids: CASSPPTGGGYGYTF. CDR3 DNA: TGTGCCAGCAGTCCCCCGACAGGGGGCGGCTATGGCTACACCTTC.

V is TRBV19 and J is TRBJ2-5; no clear D gene. This CDR3 contains 16 residues. Germline V gene data show CDR1 as LNHDA and CDR2 as SQIVND (reference sequence). V dropped 1 base and J dropped 5 bases, with 17 bases sitting between them. The CDR3: CASSIGRGVVAETQYF. The CDR3, as DNA: TGTGCCAGTAGTATAGGTCGAGGAGTCGTGGCGGAGACCCAGTACTTC.

CDR3 residues: CASSSTGARFGEQYF. The CDR3 coding sequence is TGTGCCAGCAGCTCGACAGGGGCTAGGTTTGGCGAGCAGTACTTC. V usage is TRBV9 and J usage is TRBJ2-7, with 8 bases fitting TRBD1. CDR1 SGDLS and CDR2 YYNGEE come from the germline V gene. Trimming took 4 bases from V and 6 from J; bases not matched to a gene: 12. This CDR3 region has 15 residues.

The rearrangement joins TRBV27 to TRBJ1-2, with a tentative D call TRBD1 (6 bases). Trimming took 1 base from V and 6 from J, leaving 15 bases between them. The CDR3 runs to 15 residues. Germline CDR1 reads MNHEY; CDR2 reads SMNVEV (reference sequence). For the CDR3, the DNA is TGTGCCAGCAGTTTATTCTCACAGGGAGTACATGGCTACACCTTC. As protein: CASSLFSQGVHGYTF.

The chain joins TRBV19 to TRBJ1-5, with 12 bases aligning to TRBD1. The length of the CDR3 is 16 residues. J gave up 6 bases and V 4 bases, and 7 bases lay outside the gene matches. CDR1 is LNHDA, CDR2 SQIVND, per germline (reference sequence). The CDR3 sequence: CASSTPGQGASQPQHF. The CDR3 DNA reads as TGTGCCAGTAGTACACCGGGACAGGGGGCTTCTCAGCCCCAGCATTTT.

V and J are TRBV7-9 and TRBJ2-5; TRBD2 might be the D (6 bases). Germline assignment: CDR1 SEHNR and CDR2 FQNEAQ (reference sequence). This CDR3 spans 14 amino acids. Trimming stripped 1 base from V and 5 bases from J, with 11 bases between. The CDR3 region has the DNA TGTGCCAGCAGCTTAGTTGGAGGAGGGGAGACCCAGTACTTC. It translates to CASSLVGGGETQYF.

The chain has TRBV6-4 and TRBJ2-1; D is uncertain. From germline, CDR1 is MRHNA and CDR2 SNTAGT. The V end lost 1 base, the J end lost 1 base, and 8 bases lay between the germline ends. This CDR3 region has 15 residues. The CDR3 bases are TGTGCCAGCAGTGACTGGCTAGTTTCCTACAATGAGCAGTTCTTC. Translated, it gives CASSDWLVSYNEQFF.

The rearrangement links TRBV7-6 to TRBJ2-7; the match to TRBD2 covers 7 bases. The CDR3 loop spans 15 amino acids. The germline V gene has CDR1 SGHVS and CDR2 FNYEAQ. Germline trimming cut 4 bases from V and 6 bases from J; bases unmatched to any gene: 12. The CDR3, as DNA: TGTGCCAGCAGCTCGCCAGCGGGACTATACCCCGAGCAGTACTTC. It specifies CASSSPAGLYPEQYF.

The genes are TRBV7-3 and TRBJ2-2; tentatively, D is TRBD1 (5 bases). Between the trimmed V and J ends, which lost 2 bases and 0 bases, there was a span of 7 bases. CDR1 is SGHTA and CDR2 is FQGTGA in the germline V gene. This CDR3 contains 15 residues. The CDR3 DNA reads TGTGCCAGCAGCTTAGGGGCCGCGAACACCGGGGAGCTGTTTTTT. This translates into CASSLGAANTGELFF.

The chain combines TRBV7-8 with TRBJ2-7; D is possibly TRBD1 or TRBD2 (8 bases each). Trimming stripped 7 bases from V and 5 bases from J, with 21 bases between. CDR1 is SGHVS, CDR2 FQNEAQ, per germline. This CDR3 comprises 15 residues. This chain's CDR3 is CASTQGAGGSHEQYF. DNA of the CDR3: TGTGCCAGCACCCAGGGGGCGGGAGGTAGCCACGAGCAGTACTTC.

This chain joins TRBV18 and TRBJ1-1; TRBD1 matches 8 bases. The CDR3 has 16 residues. Trimming removed 2 bases from V and 0 bases from J; junction bases left unmatched: 5. The V gene's germline CDR1 is KGHSH and CDR2 LQKENI. CDR3 nucleotide sequence: TGTGCCAGCTCACCAGACAGGGGAAGGGTGAACACTGAAGCTTTCTTT. Its translation is CASSPDRGRVNTEAFF.

The gene calls are TRBV27 and TRBJ1-1, with 7 bases that match TRBD1. Per germline, CDR1 MNHEY and CDR2 SMNVEV (reference sequence). The CDR3 runs to 16 residues. With 2 bases clipped from V and 1 base from J, the junction kept 7 bases outside the gene matches. DNA of the CDR3: TGTGCCAGCAGTTTAAAGGCTTGGGACAGGAACACTGAAGCTTTCTTT. Translated: CASSLKAWDRNTEAFF.

The chain combines TRBV13 with TRBJ1-2; 9 bases line up with TRBD1. Per germline, CDR1 PRHDT and CDR2 FYEKMQ (reference sequence). The CDR3 totals 14 residues. Germline trimming cut 5 bases from V and 3 bases from J; bases unmatched to any gene: 4. The CDR3 DNA sequence: TGTGCCAGCAGCCGGGACAGGGTGGACTATGGCTACACCTTC. Amino acids: CASSRDRVDYGYTF.

The chain links TRBV12-3 or TRBV12-4 to TRBJ2-7; D ambiguous. V was pared by 5 bases and J by 5 bases, with 13 bases between. This CDR3 comprises 13 residues. Here the CDR3 reads CASSPAIEDEQYF. DNA for the CDR3: TGTGCCAGCAGTCCCGCGATCGAGGACGAGCAGTACTTC.

This clone was picked up a small number of times. The chain employs TRBV5-8 and TRBJ1-3, with a tentative D call TRBD1 (5 bases). The V gene lost 4 bases and the J gene lost 2 bases, with 10 bases spanning the gap. In germline, CDR1 is SGHTS, CDR2 YDEGEE. CDR3 size: 14 residues. The CDR3 coding sequence is TGTGCCAGCAGCACCAGGGTGGCTGGAAACACCATATATTTT. As protein: CASSTRVAGNTIYF.

The CDR3 coding sequence is TGTGCCAGCAGCCAGGGGGCTGACACTGAAGCTTTCTTT. Protein product: CASSQGADTEAFF. V and J are TRBV6-5 and TRBJ1-1; TRBD1 matches 8 bases. The trim removed 6 bases at V and 3 bases at J, leaving 3 bases unmatched. Germline CDR1 MNHEY, CDR2 SVGAGI. The CDR3 contains 13 residues.

V is TRBV20-1 and J is TRBJ2-7; D is perhaps TRBD1 (6 bases). V gave up 3 bases and J gave up 3 bases, with 18 bases separating them. From germline, CDR1 is DFQATT and CDR2 SNEGSKA (reference sequence). The CDR3 spans 15 residues. The CDR3 DNA reads as TGCAGTGCTAGTAACTTACAGGGCAGCTTCTACGAGCAGTACTTC. Amino acids: CSASNLQGSFYEQYF.

V and J are TRBV7-9 and TRBJ2-5; 11 bases line up with TRBD2. CDR1 SEHNR and CDR2 FQNEAQ come from the germline V gene (reference sequence). This CDR3 spans 15 amino acids. V shed 2 bases, J shed 4 bases, and the junction held 3 bases outside the gene matches. CDR3 amino acids: CASSLSSGGPETQYF. CDR3 coding DNA: TGTGCCAGCAGCTTATCTAGCGGGGGGCCAGAGACCCAGTACTTC. Using reference TRBV7-9 and TRBJ2-5 for the parts outside the CDR3, the full variable domain is DTGVSQNPRHKITKRGQNVTFRCDPISEHNRLYWYRQTLGQGPEFLTYFQNEAQLEKSRLLSDRFSAERPKGSFSTLEIQRTEQGDSAMYLCASSLSSGGPETQYFGPGTRLLVL.

This sequence joins TRBV14 and TRBJ2-1; D call uncertain. The germline V gene has CDR1 SGHDN and CDR2 FVKESK. Trimming shortened V by 3 bases and J by 8 bases, and 14 bases separated the two germline ends. This CDR3 region has 14 residues. CDR3 amino acids: CASSQAPGSHEQFF. CDR3 DNA sequence: TGTGCCAGCAGCCAGGCCCCCGGTTCCCATGAGCAGTTCTTC.

This CDR3 is CASSPVAGGYNEQFF. The CDR3 DNA is TGCGCCAGCAGCCCGGTAGCGGGGGGGTACAATGAGCAGTTCTTC. The chain couples TRBV5-1 to TRBJ2-1; 11 positions match TRBD2. Germline loops: CDR1 SGHRS, CDR2 YFSETQ. The J segment lost 4 bases and the V segment lost 4 bases, leaving 4 bases of the junction unmatched. The length of the CDR3 is 15 residues.